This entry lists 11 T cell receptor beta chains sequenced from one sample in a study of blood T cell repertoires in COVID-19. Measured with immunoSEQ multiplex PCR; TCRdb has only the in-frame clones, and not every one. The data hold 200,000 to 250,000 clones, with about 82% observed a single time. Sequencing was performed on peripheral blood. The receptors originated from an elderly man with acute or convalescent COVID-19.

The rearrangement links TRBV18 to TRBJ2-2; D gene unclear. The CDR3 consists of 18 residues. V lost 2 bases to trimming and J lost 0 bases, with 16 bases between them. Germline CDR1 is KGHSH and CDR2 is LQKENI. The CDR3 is CASSPYVLQKTNTGELFF. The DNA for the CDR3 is TGTGCCAGCTCACCATACGTTTTACAGAAAACGAACACCGGGGAGCTGTTTTTT.

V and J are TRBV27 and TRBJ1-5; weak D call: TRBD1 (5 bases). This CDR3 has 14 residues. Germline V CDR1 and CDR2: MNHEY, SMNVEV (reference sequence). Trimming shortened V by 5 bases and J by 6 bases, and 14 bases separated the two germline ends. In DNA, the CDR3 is TGTGCCAGCAGTCCGCAGGGTAGGGGTCAGCCCCAGCATTTT. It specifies CASSPQGRGQPQHF.

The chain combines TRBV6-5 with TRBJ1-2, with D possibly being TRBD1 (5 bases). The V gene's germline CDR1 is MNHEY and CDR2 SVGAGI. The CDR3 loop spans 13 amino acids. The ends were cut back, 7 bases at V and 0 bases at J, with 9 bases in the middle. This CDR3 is CASKTAANYGYTF. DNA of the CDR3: TGTGCCAGCAAGACAGCCGCTAACTATGGCTACACCTTC.

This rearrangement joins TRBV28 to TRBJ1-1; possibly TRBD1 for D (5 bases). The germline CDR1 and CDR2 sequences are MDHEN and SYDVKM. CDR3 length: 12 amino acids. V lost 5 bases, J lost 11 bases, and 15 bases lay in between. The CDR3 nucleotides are TGTGCCAGCAGTGGGGCCGGGAGGAGGGCTTTCTTT. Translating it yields CASSGAGRRAFF.

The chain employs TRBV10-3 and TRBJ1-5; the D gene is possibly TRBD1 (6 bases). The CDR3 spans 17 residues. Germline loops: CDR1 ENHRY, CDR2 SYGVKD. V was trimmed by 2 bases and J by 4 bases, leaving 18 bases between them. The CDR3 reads CAISERSLGGENQPQHF. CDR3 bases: TGTGCCATCAGTGAGAGGAGCTTAGGGGGGGAAAATCAGCCCCAGCATTTT.

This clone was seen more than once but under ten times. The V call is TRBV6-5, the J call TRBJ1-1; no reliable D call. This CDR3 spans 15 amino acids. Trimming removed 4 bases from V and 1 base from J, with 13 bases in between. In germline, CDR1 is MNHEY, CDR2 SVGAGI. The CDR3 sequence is CASSSSGAPNTEAFF. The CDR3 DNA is TGTGCCAGCAGTTCGTCGGGAGCGCCGAACACTGAAGCTTTCTTT.

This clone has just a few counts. The CDR3 bases are TGTGCCAGCAGTTCTGACAGGATAGGAAAACTGTTTTTT. It codes for CASSSDRIGKLFF. The rearrangement links TRBV5-4 to TRBJ1-4; D possibly corresponds to TRBD1 (6 bases). Germline CDR1 reads SGHNT; CDR2 reads YYREEE (reference sequence). V lost 5 bases and J lost 10, with 15 bases in between. The CDR3 has 13 amino acids.

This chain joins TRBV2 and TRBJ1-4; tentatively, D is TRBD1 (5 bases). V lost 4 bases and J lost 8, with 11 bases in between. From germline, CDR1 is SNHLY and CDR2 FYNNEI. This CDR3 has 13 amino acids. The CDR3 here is CASSGGGEEKLFF. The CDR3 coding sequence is TGTGCCAGCAGTGGGGGAGGGGAAGAAAAACTGTTTTTT.

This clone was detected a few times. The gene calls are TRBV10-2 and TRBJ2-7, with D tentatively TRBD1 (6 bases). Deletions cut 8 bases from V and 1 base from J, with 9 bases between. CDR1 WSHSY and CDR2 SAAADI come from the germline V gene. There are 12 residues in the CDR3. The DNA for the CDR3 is TGCGCCAGCTGGCAGGGGTCCTACGAGCAGTACTTC. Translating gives CASWQGSYEQYF.

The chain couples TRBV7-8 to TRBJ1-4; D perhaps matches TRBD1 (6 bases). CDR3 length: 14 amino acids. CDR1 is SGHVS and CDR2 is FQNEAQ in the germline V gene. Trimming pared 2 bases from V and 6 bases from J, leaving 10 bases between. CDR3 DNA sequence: TGTGCCAGCAGCTTACAGGGGATCCATGAAAAACTGTTTTTT. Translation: CASSLQGIHEKLFF.

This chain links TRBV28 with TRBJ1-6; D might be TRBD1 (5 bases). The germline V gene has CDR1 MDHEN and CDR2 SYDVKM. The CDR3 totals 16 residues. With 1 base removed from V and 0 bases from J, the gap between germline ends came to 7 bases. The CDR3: CASSLLDSSYNSPLHF. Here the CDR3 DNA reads TGTGCCAGCAGTTTATTAGACAGCTCCTATAATTCACCCCTCCACTTT.